This TCR beta chain was identified in a study of T-cell reconstitution after alpha-beta-depleted transplantation in children. A library of TCRbeta sequences, prepared with unique molecular identifiers, was generated. In TCRdb, the PCR reads were re-called with MiXCR into one record per CDR3 protein. The repertoire holds about 610,000 distinct CDR3 sequences, with over 9.5% as singletons. The sequences come from PBMCs from the stem cell graft donor, collected from the stem cell graft. This TCR was recovered from a human donor who donated a stem cell graft to a child with acute myeloid leukemia.

CDR3 protein: CSVEGAGLGLTGELFF. The CDR3, as DNA: TGCAGCGTTGAAGGGGCAGGACTAGGGCTCACCGGGGAGCTGTTTTTT. J is TRBJ2-2 and V is TRBV29-1; 7 nucleotides line up with TRBD2. CDR1 is SQVTM, CDR2 ANQGSEA, per germline. This CDR3 has 16 residues. V lost 1 base, J lost 4 bases, and 9 bases stayed unmatched.